This T cell receptor (beta chain) was recovered during a study of cytomegalovirus exposure and HLA in healthy donors. Study findings and constraints: Within the 95 to 150 validation repertoires, first-cohort TCR clusters tended to co-occur, according to a later analysis. Despite most TCR sequences being rare, some public TCRs occurred in many donors.

As regards this clone: The antigen is not known.

This CDR3 is built from 14 residues. V lost 8 bases, J lost 3 bases, and 7 bases stayed unmatched. The germline gives CDR1 LNHDA, CDR2 SQIVND (reference sequence). Produced via immunoSEQ multiplex PCR; TCRdb's table is partial and in-frame only. There are about 260,000 clones in the sample; less than 95% occur only once, and 2.5% to 3.5% lies in the top ten. These donors were members of the approximately 110-subject validation cohort, a group separate from the approximately 640-subject first cohort. The TCR comes from a young woman in good health and CMV-seronegative. Material for sequencing was PBMCs. The chain recombines TRBV19 with TRBJ1-2; TRBD1 matches at 9 bases. The CDR3 DNA is TGTGCCAGTGGAGCGGGACAGGGTTACTATGGCTACACCTTC. Protein sequence: CASGAGQGYYGYTF.